The 26 T cell receptor beta chains reported below all come from one sample, sequenced in a study of blood T cell repertoires in COVID-19. Assay used: immunoSEQ multiplex PCR; TCRdb lists only in-frame clones, some missing. The profile shows about 670,000 clones, 70% to 90% of them singletons. The source material was peripheral blood. Receptor source: a woman aged 18-29 years with acute or convalescent COVID-19.

The rearrangement uses TRBV6-5 and TRBJ2-7; 10 bases map to TRBD1. The CDR3 spans 15 residues. Germline trimming cut 4 bases from V and 6 bases from J; bases unmatched to any gene: 9. CDR1 is MNHEY, CDR2 SVGAGI, per germline. Here the CDR3 reads CASSSAGTGAFEQYF. CDR3 in DNA: TGTGCCAGCAGTTCGGCCGGGACAGGGGCCTTCGAGCAGTACTTC.

The chain has TRBV7-6 and TRBJ2-7; 8 bases fit TRBD2. The V segment lost 5 bases and the J segment 2 bases; nucleotides outside the gene matches: 8. The CDR3 covers 15 residues. Germline V gene data show CDR1 as SGHVS and CDR2 as FNYEAQ. The CDR3 spells CASSRTSGSTYEQYF. The CDR3 nucleotides read TGTGCCAGCAGCCGTACTAGCGGTTCTACCTACGAGCAGTACTTC. The complete variable domain, with remaining parts taken from reference TRBV7-6 and TRBJ2-7, reads GAGVSQSPRYKVTKRGQDVALRCDPISGHVSLYWYRQALGQGPEFLTYFNYEAQQDKSGLPNDRFSAERPEGSISTLTIQRTEQRDSAMYRCASSRTSGSTYEQYFGPGTRLTVT.

This sequence joins TRBV19 and TRBJ1-5, with D uncertain. Germline CDR1 reads LNHDA; CDR2 reads SQIVND (reference sequence). This CDR3 spans 15 amino acids. V lost 3 bases to trimming and J lost 0 bases, with 9 bases between them. The CDR3 DNA follows: TGTGCCAGTAGTATGGCGGTTTATAGCAATCAGCCCCAGCATTTT. This translates into CASSMAVYSNQPQHF.

This chain connects TRBV6-5 to TRBJ1-2; tentative D call: TRBD1 (5 bases). The CDR3 spans 16 residues. The germline V gene encodes CDR1 MNHEY and CDR2 SVGAGI. The V end was cut by 2 bases, the J end by 0 bases, with 13 bases between. The CDR3, as DNA: TGTGCCAGCAGTTACGGTTTTTCAGGGACTAACTATGGCTACACCTTC. Its protein product is CASSYGFSGTNYGYTF.

The rearrangement links TRBV30 to TRBJ2-7, with D possibly being TRBD1 (6 bases). The CDR3 extends over 12 amino acids. Germline lookup yields CDR1 GTSNPN and CDR2 SVGIG (reference sequence). Trimming removed 2 bases at V and 5 bases at J, with 10 bases between. The CDR3 DNA is TGTGCCTGGAGTCCGAGGACAGACGAGCAGTACTTC. As protein: CAWSPRTDEQYF.

The rearrangement joins TRBV20-1 to TRBJ2-3; the match to TRBD2 covers 7 bases. This CDR3 is built from 13 residues. The germline gives CDR1 DFQATT, CDR2 SNEGSKA (reference sequence). V shed 3 bases, J shed 7 bases, and the junction held 7 bases outside the gene matches. The CDR3 sequence: CSASGTNTNTQYF. The CDR3 DNA follows: TGCAGTGCTAGTGGGACTAACACTAATACGCAGTATTTT.

This sequence joins TRBV14 and TRBJ2-1; D possibly corresponds to TRBD2 (5 bases). The V gene lost 4 bases and the J gene lost 5 bases, with 12 bases spanning the gap. Germline assignment: CDR1 SGHDN and CDR2 FVKESK. CDR3 size: 14 residues. Written as DNA, the CDR3 is TGTGCCAGCAGCCTTCTGGGAGTTCACAATGAGCAGTTCTTC. This encodes CASSLLGVHNEQFF. Filled out from reference TRBV14 and TRBJ2-1, the complete variable domain reads EAGVTQFPSHSVIEKGQTVTLRCDPISGHDNLYWYRRVMGKEIKFLLHFVKESKQDESGMPNNRFLAERTGGTYSTLKVQPAELEDSGVYFCASSLLGVHNEQFFGPGTRLTVL.

This clone was observed once. The genes are TRBV10-3 and TRBJ1-2, with D tentatively TRBD1 (5 bases). The CDR3 is 12 amino acids. V shed 8 bases and J shed 6 bases, with 13 bases lying between them. The germline V gene encodes CDR1 ENHRY and CDR2 SYGVKD. In DNA form, the CDR3 reads TGTGCCATCGGGGGGGAAGGAAATGGCTACACCTTC. Residues: CAIGGEGNGYTF.

CDR3 nucleotide sequence: TGCGCCAGCAGCTTGGAGGCAGGGTTCCTGAATGGCTACACCTTC. Translating gives CASSLEAGFLNGYTF. The J gene is TRBJ1-2, the V gene TRBV5-1; D is perhaps TRBD1 (5 bases). Germline V CDR1 and CDR2: SGHRS, YFSETQ. The CDR3 is 15 residues long. The V end was cut by 0 bases, the J end by 6 bases, with 15 bases between.

The rearrangement uses TRBV6-4 and TRBJ2-1, with D possibly being TRBD2 (6 bases). Germline V CDR1 and CDR2: MRHNA, SNTAGT. The CDR3 has 13 amino acids. Trimming stripped 4 bases from V and 5 bases from J, with 9 bases between. The CDR3 DNA reads as TGTGCCAGCAGTGTCGCTAGCGACAATGAGCAGTTCTTC. This gives the protein CASSVASDNEQFF.

The CDR3 DNA reads as TGTGCCAGCAGCCTCGGGCCTCGAGGGACTGAAGCTTTCTTT. This translates into CASSLGPRGTEAFF. The gene calls are TRBV7-9 and TRBJ1-1; D not certain. The CDR3 consists of 14 residues. Germline V gene lookup returns CDR1 SEHNR and CDR2 FQNEAQ (reference sequence). Trimming shortened V by 5 bases and J by 5 bases, and 15 bases separated the two germline ends.

The chain couples TRBV2 to TRBJ1-2, with unresolved D. Deletions cut 0 bases from V and 4 bases from J, with 6 bases between. CDR3 length: 13 residues. Germline assignment: CDR1 SNHLY and CDR2 FYNNEI. CDR3 residues: CASSEALSYGYTF. CDR3 bases: TGTGCCAGCAGTGAAGCGCTCAGCTATGGCTACACCTTC.

The chain links TRBV6-1 to TRBJ1-5; tentative D call: TRBD1 (5 bases). This CDR3 is 16 amino acids long. Looked up from germline, CDR1 is MNHNS and CDR2 is SASEGT. Trimming removed 0 bases at V and 2 bases at J, with 11 bases between. CDR3 region: CASSEAPGVGNQPQHF. The CDR3 DNA reads as TGTGCCAGCAGTGAAGCGCCGGGGGTGGGCAATCAGCCCCAGCATTTT.

The V and J genes are TRBV25-1 and TRBJ2-1; 10 bases align to TRBD1. CDR1 is MGHDK, CDR2 SYGVNS, per germline. This CDR3 is built from 15 residues. J was trimmed by 1 base and V by 6 bases; bases with no gene match: 3. CDR3 in amino acids: CASRSDRGSYNEQFF. The CDR3 coding sequence is TGTGCCAGCAGATCGGACAGGGGGTCCTACAATGAGCAGTTCTTC.

The chain is built from TRBV10-3 and TRBJ1-1; 7 nucleotides match TRBD1. The CDR3 consists of 11 residues. Looked up from germline, CDR1 is ENHRY and CDR2 is SYGVKD. J gave up 8 bases and V 7 bases, and 4 bases lay outside the gene matches. The chain's CDR3 is CAITEGAEAFF. The CDR3 DNA sequence: TGTGCCATCACCGAGGGGGCCGAAGCTTTCTTT.

This sequence joins TRBV27 and TRBJ1-3, with 7 nucleotides matching TRBD1. Trimming cost V 0 bases and J 2 bases; bases outside gene matches: 10. In germline, CDR1 is MNHEY, CDR2 SMNVEV (reference sequence). The CDR3 consists of 18 residues. CDR3 loop: CASSLSHGPGTAGNTIYF. As DNA, the CDR3 is TGTGCCAGCAGTTTATCCCACGGGCCCGGGACAGCTGGAAACACCATATATTTT.

The chain is built from TRBV10-1 and TRBJ1-6; 11 bases map to TRBD1. CDR1 and CDR2 (germline): WNHNN, SYGVQD (reference sequence). The V gene end was trimmed by 4 bases and the J gene end by 9 bases; junction bases not matched to a gene: 8. The CDR3 extends over 16 amino acids. As DNA, the CDR3 is TGCGCCAGCAGTGGAAGGGACAGGGGGGACCCTTCACCCCTCCACTTT. Translated: CASSGRDRGDPSPLHF.

Of note for this clone: Other DNA sequences within the sample encode an identical CDR3. The rearrangement uses TRBV27 and TRBJ1-5; 8 bases map to TRBD1. Germline V gene sequence: CDR1 MNHEY, CDR2 SMNVEV (reference sequence). CDR3 length equals 15 residues. Trimming removed 3 bases from V and 2 bases from J; junction bases left unmatched: 3. The CDR3 sequence: CASSFQGAGNQPQHF. The CDR3 nucleotides read TGTGCCAGCAGTTTTCAGGGGGCGGGCAATCAGCCCCAGCATTTT.

V and J are TRBV10-3 and TRBJ1-1; D unresolved. This CDR3 region has 11 residues. Germline lookup yields CDR1 ENHRY and CDR2 SYGVKD. The germline V and J ends were trimmed by 6 bases and 7 bases, with 9 bases remaining between them. CDR3: CAIRRGNEAFF. CDR3 in DNA: TGTGCCATCAGAAGAGGGAATGAAGCTTTCTTT.

The chain is built from TRBV12-3 or TRBV12-4 and TRBJ1-1, with 8 bases fitting TRBD1. The CDR3 contains 12 residues. After removal of 6 bases from V and 11 bases from J, the junction contained 8 bases not matched to a gene. The CDR3, as DNA: TGTGCCAGCAGCACCAGGGGGCGAGAGGCTTTCTTT. It encodes CASSTRGREAFF.

This clone was seen a few times. The rearrangement joins TRBV19 to TRBJ1-5, with a weak D call TRBD1 (5 bases). Trimming took 3 bases from V and 3 from J, leaving 12 bases between them. The CDR3 runs to 15 residues. In germline, CDR1 is LNHDA, CDR2 SQIVND (reference sequence). CDR3 coding DNA: TGTGCCAGTAGTATCCTCAGGGAAGCCAATCAGCCCCAGCATTTT. Translation gives CASSILREANQPQHF.

The chain couples TRBV7-2 to TRBJ1-2; 7 bases fit TRBD1. The V and J ends lost 4 bases and 2 bases, in that order; junction bases with no gene match: 7. Germline V gene sequence: CDR1 SGHTA, CDR2 FQGNSA. The CDR3 length is 15 residues. The CDR3 loop reads CASSYRQGPNYGYTF. CDR3 sequence (DNA): TGTGCCAGCAGCTACCGACAGGGCCCCAACTATGGCTACACCTTC.

This chain connects TRBV19 to TRBJ1-1; no definite D call. Between the trimmed V and J ends, which lost 6 bases and 2 bases, there was a span of 13 bases. The CDR3 runs 14 residues. Germline V gene data show CDR1 as LNHDA and CDR2 as SQIVND (reference sequence). The CDR3 bases are TGTGCCAGTAGACCGGGAACCTCCAACACTGAAGCTTTCTTT. Its protein product is CASRPGTSNTEAFF.

The CDR3 coding sequence is TGTGCCAGCAGCCTAGACGGGGGGGCCACAGATACGCAGTATTTT. Its protein product is CASSLDGGATDTQYF. The chain combines TRBV9 with TRBJ2-3; 8 bases match TRBD2. V lost 4 bases, J lost 2 bases, and 6 bases stayed unmatched. CDR1 is SGDLS and CDR2 is YYNGEE in the germline V gene. The CDR3 totals 15 residues.

The chain recombines TRBV11-2 with TRBJ1-2; no definite D call. Germline assignment: CDR1 SGHAT and CDR2 FQNNGV. The CDR3 covers 16 residues. V lost 1 base to trimming and J lost 5 bases, with 17 bases between them. The CDR3 sequence: CASSLALRNTGYGYTF. CDR3 sequence (DNA): TGTGCCAGCAGCTTAGCCTTACGAAACACGGGGTATGGCTACACCTTC.

This clone was counted a single time. The chain carries TRBV30 and TRBJ1-2; 10 positions match TRBD1. The junction had 1 base not matched to a gene; V was cut back by 5 bases and J by 4 bases. The CDR3 has 12 residues. Germline V CDR1 and CDR2: GTSNPN, SVGIG (reference sequence). Written as DNA, the CDR3 is TGTGCCTGGGGGGACAGGGGCTATGGCTACACCTTC. Amino acid sequence: CAWGDRGYGYTF. Complete variable domain (other parts from reference TRBV30 and TRBJ1-2): SQTIHQWPATLVQPVGSPLSLECTVEGTSNPNLYWYRQAAGRGLQLLFYSVGIGQISSEVPQNLSASRPQDRQFILSSKKLLLSDSGFYLCAWGDRGYGYTFGSGTRLTVV.